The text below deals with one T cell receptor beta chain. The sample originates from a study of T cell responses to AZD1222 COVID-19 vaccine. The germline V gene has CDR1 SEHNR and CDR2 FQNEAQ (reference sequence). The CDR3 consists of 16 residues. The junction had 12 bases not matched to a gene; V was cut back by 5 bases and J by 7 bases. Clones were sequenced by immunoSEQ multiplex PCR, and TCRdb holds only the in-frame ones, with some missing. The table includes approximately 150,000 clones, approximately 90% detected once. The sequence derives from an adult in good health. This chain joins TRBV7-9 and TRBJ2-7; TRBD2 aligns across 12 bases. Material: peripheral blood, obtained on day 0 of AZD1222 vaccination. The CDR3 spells CASSIGLAGPGGEQYF. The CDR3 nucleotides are TGTGCCAGCAGCATCGGACTAGCGGGACCTGGAGGTGAGCAGTACTTC.